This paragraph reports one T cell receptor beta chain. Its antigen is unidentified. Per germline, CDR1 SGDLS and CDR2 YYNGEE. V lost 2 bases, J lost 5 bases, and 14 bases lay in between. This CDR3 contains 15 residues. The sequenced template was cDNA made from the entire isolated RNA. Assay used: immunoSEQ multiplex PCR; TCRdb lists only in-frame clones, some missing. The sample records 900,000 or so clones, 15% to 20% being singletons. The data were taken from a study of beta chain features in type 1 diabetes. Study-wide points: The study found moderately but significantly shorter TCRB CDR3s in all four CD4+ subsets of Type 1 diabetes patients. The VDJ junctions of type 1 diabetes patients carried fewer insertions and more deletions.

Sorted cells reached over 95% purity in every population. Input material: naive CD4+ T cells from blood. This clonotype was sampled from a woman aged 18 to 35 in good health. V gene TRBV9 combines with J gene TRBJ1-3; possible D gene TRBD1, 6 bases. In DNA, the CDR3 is TGTGCCAGCAGCGTGACGGTGGGGGCCAGAAACACCATATATTTT. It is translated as CASSVTVGARNTIYF. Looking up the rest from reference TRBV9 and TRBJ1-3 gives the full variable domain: DSGVTQTPKHLITATGQRVTLRCSPRSGDLSVYWYQQSLDQGLQFLIQYYNGEERAKGNILERFSAQQFPDLHSELNLSSLELGDSALYFCASSVTVGARNTIYFGEGSWLTVV.